Following are 6 T cell receptor beta chains from one sample sequenced in a study of spatial heterogeneity in lung cancer. Time point reported: blood at routine non-recurrence follow-up after resection. Whole RNA, isolated from tumor, nontumor lung or frozen PBMC, was sequenced without prior sorting. TCRdb reanalysed the 5' RACE reads using MiXCR and keeps one entry per CDR3 protein. This repertoire shows some 110,000 distinct CDR3 sequences, roughly an eighth found once; its top ten account for about 15%. The sequences come from PBMCs, collected at follow-up. Receptors originate from a male donor with early-stage non-small cell lung cancer.

The chain links TRBV20-1 to TRBJ2-7; 12 positions agree with TRBD1. This CDR3 contains 14 residues. Trimming took 6 bases from V and 3 from J; bases not matched to a gene: 6. CDR1 is DFQATT and CDR2 is SNEGSKA in the germline V gene (reference sequence). The CDR3 sequence: CSATGTGGGYEQYF. The CDR3 DNA reads TGCAGTGCCACCGGGACAGGGGGCGGCTACGAGCAGTACTTC.

The chain recombines TRBV11-2 with TRBJ1-5; 8 nucleotides line up with TRBD1. The CDR3 covers 14 residues. Germline V lookup: CDR1 SGHAT, CDR2 FQNNGV. The V gene end was trimmed by 1 base and the J gene end by 6 bases; junction bases not matched to a gene: 2. In DNA, the CDR3 is TGTGCCAGCAGCTTAGGGACAGGGTTTCAGCCCCAGCATTTT. Encoded protein: CASSLGTGFQPQHF.

This clonotype was observed many times. The chain links TRBV29-1 to TRBJ2-2; TRBD1 agrees at 8 bases. Per the germline V gene, CDR1 is SQVTM and CDR2 is ANQGSEA. The junction had 2 bases not matched to a gene; V was cut back by 0 bases and J by 5 bases. This CDR3 contains 14 residues. CDR3 sequence (DNA): TGCAGCGTTGAAGACAGGACAGGGACCGGGGAGCTGTTTTTT. This gives the protein CSVEDRTGTGELFF.

This clonotype is judged medium-sized (0.01 to 0.1%). V usage is TRBV7-2 and J usage is TRBJ1-6; the D is unclear. Per the germline V gene, CDR1 is SGHTA and CDR2 is FQGNSA. Trimming removed 7 bases at V and 9 bases at J, with 13 bases between. This CDR3 has 13 amino acids. CDR3 amino acids: CASTQDPRSPLHF. CDR3 DNA: TGTGCCAGCACCCAAGACCCACGTTCACCCCTCCACTTT.

The J gene is TRBJ1-2, the V gene TRBV20-1; D gene uncertain. The germline V gene has CDR1 DFQATT and CDR2 SNEGSKA (reference sequence). This CDR3 is 13 amino acids long. V dropped 3 bases and J dropped 9 bases, with 17 bases sitting between them. Written as DNA, the CDR3 is TGCAGTGCTAGTGAACGACATGGAACCCGCTACACCTTC. Its translation: CSASERHGTRYTF.

This rearrangement joins TRBV20-1 to TRBJ2-5; D may correspond to TRBD1 or TRBD2 (5 bases each). The CDR3 loop spans 15 amino acids. The V and J ends lost 0 bases and 4 bases respectively, with 15 bases between them. Germline V CDR1 and CDR2: DFQATT, SNEGSKA (reference sequence). The CDR3 loop is CSARELGGFGETQYF. The CDR3 coding sequence is TGCAGTGCTAGAGAACTTGGGGGTTTTGGAGAGACCCAGTACTTC.